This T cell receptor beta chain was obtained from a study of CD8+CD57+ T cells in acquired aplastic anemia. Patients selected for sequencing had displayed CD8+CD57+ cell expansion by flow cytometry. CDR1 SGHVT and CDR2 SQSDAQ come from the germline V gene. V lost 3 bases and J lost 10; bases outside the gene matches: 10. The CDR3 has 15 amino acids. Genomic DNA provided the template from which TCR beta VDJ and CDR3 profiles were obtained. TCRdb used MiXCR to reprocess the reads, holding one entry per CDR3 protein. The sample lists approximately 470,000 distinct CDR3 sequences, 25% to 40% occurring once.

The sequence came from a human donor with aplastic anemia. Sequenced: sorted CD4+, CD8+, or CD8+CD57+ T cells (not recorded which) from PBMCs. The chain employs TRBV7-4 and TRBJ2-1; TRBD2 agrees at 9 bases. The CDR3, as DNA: TGTGCCAGCAGCTTCCTAGCGGGACTACAATGGGAGCAGTTCTTC. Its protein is CASSFLAGLQWEQFF. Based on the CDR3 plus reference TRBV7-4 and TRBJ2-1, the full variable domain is GAGVSQSPRYKVAKRGRDVALRCDSISGHVTLYWYRQTLGQGSEVLTYSQSDAQRDKSGRPSGRFSAERPERSVSTLKIQRTEQGDSAVYLCASSFLAGLQWEQFFGPGTRLTVL.